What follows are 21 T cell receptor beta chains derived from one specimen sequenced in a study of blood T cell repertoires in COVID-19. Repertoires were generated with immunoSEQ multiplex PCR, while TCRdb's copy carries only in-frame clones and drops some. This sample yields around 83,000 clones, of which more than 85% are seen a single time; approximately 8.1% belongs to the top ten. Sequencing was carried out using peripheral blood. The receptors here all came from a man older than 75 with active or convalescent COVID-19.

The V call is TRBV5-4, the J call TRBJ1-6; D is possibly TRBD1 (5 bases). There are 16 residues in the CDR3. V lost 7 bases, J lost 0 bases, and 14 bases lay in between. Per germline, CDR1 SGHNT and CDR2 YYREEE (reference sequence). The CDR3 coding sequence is TGTGCCAGCCGGGCGGAGGGGAGCTCCTATAATTCACCCCTCCACTTT. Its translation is CASRAEGSSYNSPLHF.

The CDR3 sequence is CASRPLQGGNTEAFF. The CDR3 DNA sequence: TGTGCCAGCAGACCCCTCCAGGGGGGGAACACTGAAGCTTTCTTT. This chain joins TRBV2 and TRBJ1-1; 7 bases are shared with TRBD1. This CDR3 has 15 amino acids. The V gene's germline CDR1 is SNHLY and CDR2 FYNNEI. V dropped 6 bases and J dropped 1; count of bases not matched to a gene: 8.

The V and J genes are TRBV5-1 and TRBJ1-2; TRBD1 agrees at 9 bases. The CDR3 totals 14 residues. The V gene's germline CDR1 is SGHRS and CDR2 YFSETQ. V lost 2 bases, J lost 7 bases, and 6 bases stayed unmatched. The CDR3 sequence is CASSFWDREFGYTF. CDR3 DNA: TGCGCCAGCAGCTTCTGGGACAGGGAGTTTGGCTACACCTTC.

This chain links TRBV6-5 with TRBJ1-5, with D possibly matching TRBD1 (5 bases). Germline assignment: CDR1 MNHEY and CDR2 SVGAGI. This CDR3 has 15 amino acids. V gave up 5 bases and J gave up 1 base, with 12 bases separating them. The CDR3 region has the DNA TGTGCCAGCAGTACTCGGGGGGGGAGCAATCAGCCCCAGCATTTT. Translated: CASSTRGGSNQPQHF.

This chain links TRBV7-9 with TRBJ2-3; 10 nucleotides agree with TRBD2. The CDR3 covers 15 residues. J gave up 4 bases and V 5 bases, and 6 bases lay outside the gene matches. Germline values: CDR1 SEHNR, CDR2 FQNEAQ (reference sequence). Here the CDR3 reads CASSASGGWPDTQYF. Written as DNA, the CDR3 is TGTGCCAGCAGCGCTAGCGGGGGTTGGCCAGATACGCAGTATTTT.

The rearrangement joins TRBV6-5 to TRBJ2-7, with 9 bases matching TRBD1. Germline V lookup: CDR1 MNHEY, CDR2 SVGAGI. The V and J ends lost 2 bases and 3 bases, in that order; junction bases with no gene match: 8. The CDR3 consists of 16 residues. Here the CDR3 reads CASSYKRDREYYEQYV. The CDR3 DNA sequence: TGTGCCAGCAGTTACAAGAGGGACAGGGAATACTACGAGCAGTACGTC.

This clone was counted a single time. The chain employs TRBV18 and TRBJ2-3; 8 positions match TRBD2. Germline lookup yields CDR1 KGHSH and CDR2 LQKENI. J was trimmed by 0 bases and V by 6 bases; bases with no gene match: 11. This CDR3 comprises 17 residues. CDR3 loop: CASSAGGAVTSTDTQYF. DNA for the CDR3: TGTGCCAGCTCCGCGGGAGGCGCGGTCACCAGCACAGATACGCAGTATTTT.

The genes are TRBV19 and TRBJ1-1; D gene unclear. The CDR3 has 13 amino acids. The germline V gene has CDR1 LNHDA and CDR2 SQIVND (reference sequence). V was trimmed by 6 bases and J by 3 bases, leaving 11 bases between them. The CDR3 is CASRRWGDTEAFF. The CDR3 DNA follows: TGTGCCAGTAGGAGGTGGGGAGACACTGAAGCTTTCTTT.

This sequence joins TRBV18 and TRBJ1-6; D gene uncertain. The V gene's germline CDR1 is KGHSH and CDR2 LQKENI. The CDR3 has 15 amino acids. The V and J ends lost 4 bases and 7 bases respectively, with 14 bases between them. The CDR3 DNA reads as TGTGCCAGCTCACGGCCGGGCTCGGGGAATTCACCCCTCCACTTT. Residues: CASSRPGSGNSPLHF. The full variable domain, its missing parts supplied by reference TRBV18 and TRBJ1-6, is NAGVMQNPRHLVRRRGQEARLRCSPMKGHSHVYWYRQLPEEGLKFMVYLQKENIIDESGMPKERFSAEFPKEGPSILRIQQVVRGDSAAYFCASSRPGSGNSPLHFGNGTRLTVT.

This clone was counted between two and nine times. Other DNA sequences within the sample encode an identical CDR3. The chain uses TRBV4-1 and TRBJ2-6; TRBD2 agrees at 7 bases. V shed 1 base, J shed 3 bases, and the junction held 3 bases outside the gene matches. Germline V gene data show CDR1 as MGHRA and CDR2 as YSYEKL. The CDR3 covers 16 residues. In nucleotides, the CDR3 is TGCGCCAGCAGCCAAGCGGGGGGAGGTGGGGCCAACGTCCTGACTTTC. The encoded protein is CASSQAGGGGANVLTF.

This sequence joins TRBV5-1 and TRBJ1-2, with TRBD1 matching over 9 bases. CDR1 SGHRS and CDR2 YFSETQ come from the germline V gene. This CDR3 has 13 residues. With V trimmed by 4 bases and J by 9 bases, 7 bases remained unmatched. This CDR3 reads CASSLGQGLSYTF. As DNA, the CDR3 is TGCGCCAGCAGCCTTGGACAGGGGCTAAGCTACACCTTC.

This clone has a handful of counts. The CDR3 loop reads CASSPFGIGTGINEQFF. As DNA, the CDR3 is TGTGCCAGCAGCCCCTTTGGGATCGGGACAGGGATCAATGAGCAGTTCTTC. The chain carries TRBV7-2 and TRBJ2-1; 9 bases are a match to TRBD1. Germline CDR1 SGHTA, CDR2 FQGNSA. V lost 5 bases and J lost 6; bases outside the gene matches: 14. CDR3 length: 17 residues.

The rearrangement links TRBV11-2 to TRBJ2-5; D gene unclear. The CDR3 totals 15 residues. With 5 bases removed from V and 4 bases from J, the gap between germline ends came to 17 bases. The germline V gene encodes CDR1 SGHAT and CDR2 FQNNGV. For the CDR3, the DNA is TGTGCCAGCAGCCGGAGAGATACGGAAAGAGAGACCCAGTACTTC. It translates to CASSRRDTERETQYF.

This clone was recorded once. Here the CDR3 reads CASSEYSGEKNSPLHF. CDR3 in DNA: TGTGCCAGCAGTGAATATTCGGGGGAAAAAAATTCACCCCTCCACTTT. V and J are TRBV25-1 and TRBJ1-6; perhaps TRBD1 as D (5 bases). The CDR3 is 16 residues long. The V gene's germline CDR1 is MGHDK and CDR2 SYGVNS. Trimming left V 0 bases short and J 7 bases short, with 13 bases between.

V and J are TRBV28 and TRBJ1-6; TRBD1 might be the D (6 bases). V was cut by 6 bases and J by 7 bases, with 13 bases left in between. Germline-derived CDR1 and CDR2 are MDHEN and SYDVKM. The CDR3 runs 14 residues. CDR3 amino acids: CASRKQGRNSPLHF. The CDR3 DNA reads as TGTGCCAGCAGGAAACAGGGTCGGAATTCACCCCTCCACTTT.

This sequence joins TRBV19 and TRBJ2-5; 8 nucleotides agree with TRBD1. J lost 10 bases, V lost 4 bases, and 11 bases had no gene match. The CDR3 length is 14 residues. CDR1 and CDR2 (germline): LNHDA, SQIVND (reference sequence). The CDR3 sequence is CASSTRTGPRVQYF. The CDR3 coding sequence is TGTGCCAGTAGTACACGGACAGGGCCGAGGGTCCAGTACTTC. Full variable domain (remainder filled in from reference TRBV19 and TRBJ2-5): DGGITQSPKYLFRKEGQNVTLSCEQNLNHDAMYWYRQDPGQGLRLIYYSQIVNDFQKGDIAEGYSVSREKKESFPLTVTSAQKNPTAFYLCASSTRTGPRVQYFGPGTRLLVL.

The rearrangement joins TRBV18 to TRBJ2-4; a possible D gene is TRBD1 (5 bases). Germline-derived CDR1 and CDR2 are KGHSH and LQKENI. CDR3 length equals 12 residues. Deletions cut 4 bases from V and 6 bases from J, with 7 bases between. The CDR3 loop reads CASSLQGNIQYF. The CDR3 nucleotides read TGTGCCAGCTCACTGCAGGGAAACATTCAGTACTTC.

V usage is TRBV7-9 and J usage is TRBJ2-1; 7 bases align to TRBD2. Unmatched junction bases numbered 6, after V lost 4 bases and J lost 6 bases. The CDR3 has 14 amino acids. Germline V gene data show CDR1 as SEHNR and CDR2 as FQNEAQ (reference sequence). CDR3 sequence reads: CASSSSPGGNEQFF. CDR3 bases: TGTGCCAGCAGCTCGTCCCCGGGGGGCAATGAGCAGTTCTTC. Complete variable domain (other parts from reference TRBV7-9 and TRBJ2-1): DTGVSQNPRHKITKRGQNVTFRCDPISEHNRLYWYRQTLGQGPEFLTYFQNEAQLEKSRLLSDRFSAERPKGSFSTLEIQRTEQGDSAMYLCASSSSPGGNEQFFGPGTRLTVL.

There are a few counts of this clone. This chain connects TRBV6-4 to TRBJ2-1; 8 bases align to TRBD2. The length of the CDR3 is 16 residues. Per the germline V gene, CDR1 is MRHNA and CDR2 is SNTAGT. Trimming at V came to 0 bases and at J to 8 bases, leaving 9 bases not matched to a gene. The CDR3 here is CASSDSRSGRPYEQFF. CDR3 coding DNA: TGTGCCAGCAGTGACTCGAGAAGCGGGAGACCGTATGAGCAGTTCTTC.

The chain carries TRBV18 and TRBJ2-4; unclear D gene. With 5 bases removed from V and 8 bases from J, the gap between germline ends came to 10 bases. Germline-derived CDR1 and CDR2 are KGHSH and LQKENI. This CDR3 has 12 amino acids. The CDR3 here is CASSSTRDIQYF. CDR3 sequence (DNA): TGTGCCAGCTCATCGACAAGAGACATTCAGTACTTC.

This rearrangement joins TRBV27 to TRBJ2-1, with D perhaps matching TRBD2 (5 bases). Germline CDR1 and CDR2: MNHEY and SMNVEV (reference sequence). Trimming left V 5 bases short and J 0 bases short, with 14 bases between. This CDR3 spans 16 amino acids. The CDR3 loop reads CASSPPDFSSYNEQFF. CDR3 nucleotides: TGTGCCAGCAGTCCCCCGGACTTCAGCTCCTACAATGAGCAGTTCTTC.